This record concerns one T cell receptor beta chain sequence. The target antigen is unknown. The PCR was carried out with 60 Vbeta primers and 13 Jbeta primers. TCRdb keeps only in-frame clones here, not all; method: immunoSEQ multiplex PCR. The table includes under 150,000 clones, approximately 82% detected once. Germline CDR1 reads MNHEY; CDR2 reads SMNVEV (reference sequence). Trimming removed 6 bases from V and 5 bases from J; junction bases left unmatched: 6. The CDR3 length is 15 residues. This specimen comes from a study of cytomegalovirus exposure and HLA in healthy donors. Whole-study findings and limits: A cluster of highly shared sequence variants was likely a sequencing artifact. Later analysis indicated greater clonal expansion among HLA-associated TCR beta chains than among equally common other chains.

The receptor's source is a man aged 45 to 65 in good health and CMV-seronegative. The chain is built from TRBV27 and TRBJ2-1; 11 bases align to TRBD2. The sequencing input was PBMCs. The DNA of the CDR3 is TGTGCCAGCAGAAATTTAGCGGGGGGGGACAATGAGCAGTTCTTC. Translating it yields CASRNLAGGDNEQFF.